The 25 T cell receptor beta chains listed next were all sequenced from one sample in a study of T cells in Graves' hyperthyroidism and ophthalmopathy. Using RNA transcripts as the source, TCR beta CDR3 regions were amplified. RT-PCR in the first round (using the HTBI primer set) targeted the TCR CDR3. TCRdb redid the calling of the multiplex PCR reads with MiXCR, one entry per CDR3 protein. Here the sample spans fewer than 450,000 distinct CDR3 sequences, about 14% being singletons. Sequenced input: blood. The source of these receptors is a man aged 45-65 years with Graves' ophthalmopathy.

This clonotype has ten or more counts. This rearrangement joins TRBV3-1 to TRBJ2-1; 10 nucleotides align to TRBD2. Trimming removed 0 bases from V and 4 bases from J; junction bases left unmatched: 0. The germline CDR1 and CDR2 sequences are LGHDT and YNNKEL (reference sequence). The CDR3 is made up of 15 amino acids. The DNA for the CDR3 is TGTGCCAGCAGCCAAGAACTAGCGGGGTACAATGAGCAGTTCTTC. It codes for CASSQELAGYNEQFF.

This clonotype showed up many times. The chain couples TRBV20-1 to TRBJ1-1; D is uncertain. Germline V lookup: CDR1 DFQATT, CDR2 SNEGSKA (reference sequence). The CDR3 has 12 residues. Trimming removed 5 bases at V and 1 base at J, with 8 bases between. The DNA of the CDR3 is TGCAGTGCTCCTTACAGGAACACTGAAGCTTTCTTT. Translation gives CSAPYRNTEAFF.

Many counts were recorded for this clonotype. The chain combines TRBV29-1 with TRBJ1-1; D is uncertain. The V and J ends lost 3 bases and 0 bases respectively, with 8 bases between them. The CDR3 contains 13 residues. Germline lookup yields CDR1 SQVTM and CDR2 ANQGSEA. For the CDR3, the DNA is TGCAGCGTTGACGCGACACTGAACACTGAAGCTTTCTTT. Translated, it gives CSVDATLNTEAFF.

This clonotype has just a few counts. The chain links TRBV19 to TRBJ2-1, with 11 positions matching TRBD2. V lost 3 bases, J lost 5 bases, and 6 bases stayed unmatched. CDR1 is LNHDA, CDR2 SQIVND, per germline (reference sequence). There are 16 residues in the CDR3. The CDR3 reads CASSILAGGFHNEQFF. In DNA form, the CDR3 reads TGTGCCAGTAGTATCCTAGCGGGAGGATTCCACAATGAGCAGTTCTTC.

In this sample, this clonotype turned up many times. This rearrangement joins TRBV28 to TRBJ1-3; D is uncertain. V lost 7 bases and J lost 0, with 16 bases in between. CDR3 size: 16 residues. Germline lookup yields CDR1 MDHEN and CDR2 SYDVKM. CDR3 bases: TGTGCCAGCACCCTTGGAGGGATTTCCTCTGGAAACACCATATATTTT. The encoded protein is CASTLGGISSGNTIYF.

The gene calls are TRBV20-1 and TRBJ2-1, with TRBD2 matching 9 bases. CDR1 and CDR2 from the germline V gene are DFQATT and SNEGSKA (reference sequence). The CDR3 contains 12 residues. The ends lost 5 bases at V and 5 bases at J; junction bases unmatched: 1. The chain's CDR3 is CSARTSDNEQFF. As DNA, the CDR3 is TGCAGTGCTCGGACTAGCGACAATGAGCAGTTCTTC.

This clonotype was counted ten times or more. This rearrangement joins TRBV29-1 to TRBJ2-3, with D perhaps TRBD1 (5 bases). V lost 0 bases and J 2 bases, leaving 12 bases between the germline ends. There are 15 residues in the CDR3. Germline-derived CDR1 and CDR2 are SQVTM and ANQGSEA. CDR3 region: CSVEDQVGPTDTQYF. DNA for the CDR3: TGCAGCGTTGAAGATCAGGTGGGGCCCACAGATACGCAGTATTTT.

This clonotype was seen only a few times. The chain carries TRBV20-1 and TRBJ2-3, with TRBD2 matching 9 bases. Germline V lookup: CDR1 DFQATT, CDR2 SNEGSKA (reference sequence). The V and J ends lost 6 bases and 6 bases, in that order; junction bases with no gene match: 13. CDR3 length equals 15 residues. This chain's CDR3 is CSAVGTSLEMDTQYF. The CDR3 nucleotides read TGCAGTGCCGTCGGGACTAGCCTAGAGATGGATACGCAGTATTTT.

There are many counts of this clonotype. V gene TRBV28 combines with J gene TRBJ2-5; possibly TRBD1 for D (6 bases). This CDR3 is 20 amino acids long. Germline lookup yields CDR1 MDHEN and CDR2 SYDVKM. The V and J ends lost 3 bases and 4 bases respectively, with 30 bases between them. The CDR3 DNA is TGTGCCAGCAGTTTTCACCGGCCCCCCCCCAGACAGGAATGGCGAGAGACCCAGTACTTC. Amino acids: CASSFHRPPPRQEWRETQYF.

This clonotype came up many times. One end of the junction fails to match germline, which may point to a read error. The chain links TRBV29-1 to TRBJ2-1; 9 bases align to TRBD1. This CDR3 contains 14 residues. Germline V gene lookup returns CDR1 SQVTM and CDR2 ANQGSEA. CDR3 region: CSAEQGAGYNEQFF. The CDR3 DNA reads as TGCAGCGCTGAACAGGGGGCCGGATACAATGAGCAGTTCTTC.

This clonotype was detected ten times or more. In nucleotides, the CDR3 is TGTGCCAGCAGACATAACCGGGGTGAAGCTTTCTTT. Protein product: CASRHNRGEAFF. The rearrangement joins TRBV11-2 to TRBJ1-1, with D hard to call. Per the germline V gene, CDR1 is SGHAT and CDR2 is FQNNGV. The CDR3 spans 12 residues. Deletions cut 6 bases from V and 7 bases from J, with 12 bases between.

This clonotype was observed many times. The V gene is TRBV12-3 or TRBV12-4, the J gene TRBJ2-3; D is uncertain. This CDR3 spans 12 amino acids. V lost 7 bases and J lost 7, with 12 bases in between. The DNA for the CDR3 is TGTGCCAGCACCAACCTAGGCAATACGCAGTATTTT. The encoded protein is CASTNLGNTQYF.

This clonotype came up many times. The J gene is TRBJ2-3, the V gene TRBV28; possible D gene TRBD2, 6 bases. CDR3 length: 14 residues. V shed 7 bases and J shed 3 bases, with 14 bases lying between them. Germline CDR1 reads MDHEN; CDR2 reads SYDVKM. CDR3 in amino acids: CASTLTSPTDTQYF. DNA for the CDR3: TGTGCCAGCACCCTGACTAGTCCAACAGATACGCAGTATTTT.

Many counts were recorded for this clonotype. The gene calls are TRBV5-8 and TRBJ1-1, with a tentative D call TRBD1 (6 bases). The V gene's germline CDR1 is SGHTS and CDR2 YDEGEE. The CDR3 length is 14 residues. V was shortened by 4 bases and J by 1 base, with 11 bases between the two germline ends. CDR3 bases: TGTGCCAGCAGCATCTGGACAGCGAACACTGAAGCTTTCTTT. Translation: CASSIWTANTEAFF.

This clonotype came up a few times. V and J are TRBV19 and TRBJ1-3; D remains unclear. From germline, CDR1 is LNHDA and CDR2 SQIVND (reference sequence). There are 15 residues in the CDR3. Trimming removed 1 base at V and 2 bases at J, with 9 bases between. This chain's CDR3 is CASSIGSVAGNTIYF. CDR3 bases: TGTGCCAGTAGTATAGGATCGGTTGCTGGAAACACCATATATTTT. Variable domain in full (rest from reference TRBV19 and TRBJ1-3): DGGITQSPKYLFRKEGQNVTLSCEQNLNHDAMYWYRQDPGQGLRLIYYSQIVNDFQKGDIAEGYSVSREKKESFPLTVTSAQKNPTAFYLCASSIGSVAGNTIYFGEGSWLTVV.

This clonotype was picked up a small number of times. The chain employs TRBV18 and TRBJ1-2, with 9 positions matching TRBD1. V shed 2 bases and J 8 bases; nucleotides not matched to a gene: 3. This CDR3 comprises 13 residues. Looked up from germline, CDR1 is KGHSH and CDR2 is LQKENI. The CDR3 sequence: CASSPRQGGGYTF. As DNA, the CDR3 is TGTGCCAGCTCACCAAGACAGGGGGGCGGCTACACCTTC.

The V call is TRBV29-1, the J call TRBJ1-5, with D maybe TRBD1 (5 bases). Trimming stripped 7 bases from V and 5 bases from J, with 18 bases between. CDR3 length: 14 amino acids. CDR1 is SQVTM, CDR2 ANQGSEA, per germline. The CDR3 sequence: CSAIGTGRDQPQHF. The CDR3 DNA is TGCAGCGCGATAGGGACCGGGCGGGATCAGCCCCAGCATTTT.

This clonotype was seen ten or more times. The chain is built from TRBV11-3 and TRBJ2-7; 9 bases match TRBD2. Germline V gene data show CDR1 as SGHNT and CDR2 as YENEEA. This CDR3 spans 16 amino acids. Trimming cost V 4 bases and J 5 bases; bases outside gene matches: 12. This CDR3 reads CASSYDGTSSFDEQYF. CDR3 coding DNA: TGTGCCAGCAGCTATGACGGGACTAGCAGCTTCGACGAGCAGTACTTC.

This clonotype was seen at least ten times. The CDR3 nucleotides are TGCAGTGCTGTGCGGGAGCTCTCCTACAATGAGCAGTTCTTC. This translates into CSAVRELSYNEQFF. The chain links TRBV20-1 to TRBJ2-1, with 7 positions matching TRBD2. The CDR3 consists of 14 residues. Trimming at V came to 5 bases and at J to 0 bases, leaving 4 bases not matched to a gene. The germline V gene has CDR1 DFQATT and CDR2 SNEGSKA (reference sequence).

This clonotype has at least ten counts. The chain is built from TRBV20-1 and TRBJ1-5; D may be TRBD1 (5 bases). Trimming pared 3 bases from V and 11 bases from J, leaving 11 bases between. The V gene's germline CDR1 is DFQATT and CDR2 SNEGSKA (reference sequence). The CDR3 sequence is 11 residues long. CDR3 loop: CSASKGPAQHF. The DNA for the CDR3 is TGCAGTGCTAGTAAGGGGCCGGCCCAGCATTTT.

The sample holds many counts of this clonotype. This chain links TRBV20-1 with TRBJ2-3; D tentatively reads TRBD1 or TRBD2 (7 bases each). CDR3 length equals 14 residues. Germline V CDR1 and CDR2: DFQATT, SNEGSKA (reference sequence). V lost 3 bases and J 1 base, leaving 11 bases between the germline ends. CDR3 sequence (DNA): TGCAGTGCTAGGGCAGGGGGGGGCACAGATACGCAGTATTTT. Translation gives CSARAGGGTDTQYF.

This clonotype was counted between two and nine times. The chain couples TRBV20-1 to TRBJ2-2; D unresolved. V gave up 0 bases and J gave up 6 bases, with 17 bases separating them. The length of the CDR3 is 16 residues. Germline lookup yields CDR1 DFQATT and CDR2 SNEGSKA (reference sequence). CDR3 sequence (DNA): TGCAGTGCTAGAGATAGCAAGACCTCATTGGCCGGGGAGCTGTTTTTT. Amino acids: CSARDSKTSLAGELFF.

The chain joins TRBV5-5 to TRBJ2-1, with 11 nucleotides matching TRBD2. Germline V lookup: CDR1 SGHKS, CDR2 YYEKEE (reference sequence). CDR3 size: 16 residues. The J segment lost 3 bases and the V segment lost 1 base, leaving 3 bases of the junction unmatched. The CDR3 loop is CASSLFTSGSYNEQFF. For the CDR3, the DNA is TGTGCCAGCAGCTTGTTTACTAGCGGGAGCTACAATGAGCAGTTCTTC.

In this sample, this clonotype turned up many times. The V gene is TRBV20-1, the J gene TRBJ2-3, with TRBD2 matching over 11 bases. The CDR3 covers 14 residues. With 6 bases clipped from V and 8 bases from J, the junction kept 10 bases outside the gene matches. Germline V gene data show CDR1 as DFQATT and CDR2 as SNEGSKA (reference sequence). The DNA of the CDR3 is TGCAGTGCACCTACTAGCGGGAGCAAGGTTACGCAGTATTTT. As protein: CSAPTSGSKVTQYF.

This clonotype was counted at least ten times. V is TRBV29-1 and J is TRBJ2-5, with D hard to call. CDR3 length: 13 amino acids. The germline V gene has CDR1 SQVTM and CDR2 ANQGSEA. V gave up 6 bases and J gave up 1 base, with 12 bases separating them. CDR3 nucleotides: TGCAGCGTGATGGCTACGGCCCAAGAGACCCAGTACTTC. Amino acids: CSVMATAQETQYF.